This entry lists 20 T cell receptor beta chains sequenced from one sample in a study of Tregs in tolerant kidney transplant recipients (dated by TCRdb to the late 2010s). This specimen's time point label, interpreted: blood sample drawn before combined kidney and bone marrow transplant. The library was produced with the immunoSEQ multiplex PCR assay. TCRdb took this table from immuneACCESS and kept in-frame rearrangements with V and J called. Such tables lack part of the clones; where checked against another copy, unresolved V genes explain under half of the gap, and the rest is unexplained. In this sample the table shows about 110,000 clones, 85% to 90% of which occur a single time. Jointly, the top ten make up about 0.35% of the sample. The specimen comprised CD4+ T cells from blood, sampled before the transplant. These receptors were taken from a human donor who received a combined kidney and bone marrow transplant.

The rearrangement joins TRBV4-2 to TRBJ2-3; maybe TRBD1 (6 bases). The CDR3 runs to 11 residues. V was trimmed by 8 bases and J by 5 bases, leaving 8 bases between them. Germline CDR1 reads LGHNA; CDR2 reads YNFKEQ. This CDR3 reads CASGGRDTQYF. CDR3 DNA sequence: TGTGCCAGCGGGGGCCGAGATACGCAGTATTTT.

The rearrangement joins TRBV28 to TRBJ2-7; 8 bases fit TRBD1. The V gene end was trimmed by 4 bases and the J gene end by 3 bases; junction bases not matched to a gene: 11. The CDR3 has 16 amino acids. CDR1 and CDR2 (germline): MDHEN, SYDVKM. As DNA, the CDR3 is TGTGCCAGCAGTTCCCCAGGGGGCGGGGAGCACTACGAGCAGTACTTC. Amino acids: CASSSPGGGEHYEQYF.

The genes are TRBV6-5 and TRBJ1-5; 10 nucleotides agree with TRBD1. The CDR3 is made up of 14 amino acids. Germline assignment: CDR1 MNHEY and CDR2 SVGAGI. The V and J ends lost 4 bases and 6 bases, in that order; junction bases with no gene match: 3. For the CDR3, the DNA is TGTGCCAGCAGTTCGGGACAGGGGTCTCAGCCCCAGCATTTT. Protein product: CASSSGQGSQPQHF.

V gene TRBV27 combines with J gene TRBJ2-7; 9 bases are shared with TRBD1. V was clipped by 2 bases and J by 9 bases; unmatched bases: 5. Germline-derived CDR1 and CDR2 are MNHEY and SMNVEV (reference sequence). The CDR3 is made up of 13 amino acids. The CDR3, as DNA: TGTGCCAGCAGTTTAGAGGACAGGGGCCGGCAGTACTTC. It is translated as CASSLEDRGRQYF.

The chain is built from TRBV28 and TRBJ1-5; 7 nucleotides match TRBD1. V gave up 1 base and J gave up 4 bases; unmatched junction bases: 7. Per the germline V gene, CDR1 is MDHEN and CDR2 is SYDVKM. The CDR3 consists of 16 residues. The DNA for the CDR3 is TGTGCCAGCAGTTTATCAGGGGGGCAAATTAATCAGCCCCAGCATTTT. Translating it yields CASSLSGGQINQPQHF.

This chain connects TRBV7-2 to TRBJ2-5; TRBD2 matches 9 bases. V lost 0 bases to trimming and J lost 0 bases; unmatched junction nucleotides: 2. CDR3 length: 16 residues. CDR1 is SGHTA, CDR2 FQGNSA, per germline. CDR3 residues: CASSLAQRGDQETQYF. In DNA form, the CDR3 reads TGTGCCAGCAGCTTAGCCCAGCGGGGGGACCAAGAGACCCAGTACTTC.

This clone has just one count. The genes are TRBV5-6 and TRBJ1-1, with D possibly matching TRBD1 (6 bases). The V end was cut by 3 bases, the J end by 2 bases, with 14 bases between. The CDR3 runs to 15 residues. Germline loops: CDR1 SGHDT, CDR2 YYEEEE. The CDR3 reads CASSSPSRGNTEAFF. Written as DNA, the CDR3 is TGTGCCAGCAGCTCCCCCTCCAGGGGAAACACTGAAGCTTTCTTT.

This CDR3 is CASSPGQGNVTPLHF. The CDR3 region has the DNA TGCGCCAGCAGTCCGGGACAGGGGAATGTCACACCCCTCCACTTT. V usage is TRBV4-1 and J usage is TRBJ1-6, with TRBD1 matching 10 bases. The trim removed 6 bases at V and 11 bases at J, leaving 10 bases unmatched. CDR3 size: 15 residues. The germline V gene encodes CDR1 MGHRA and CDR2 YSYEKL.

The chain's CDR3 is CASSDFNEKLFF. The CDR3 coding sequence is TGTGCCAGCAGTGACTTTAATGAAAAACTGTTTTTT. The chain couples TRBV25-1 to TRBJ1-4; D is ambiguous. V lost 3 bases and J 4 bases, leaving 3 bases between the germline ends. CDR1 MGHDK and CDR2 SYGVNS come from the germline V gene. This CDR3 contains 12 residues.

The chain couples TRBV5-6 to TRBJ1-2; 7 nucleotides agree with TRBD1. Losses at the gene ends were 4 bases for V and 7 bases for J; bases not matched to a gene: 13. This CDR3 comprises 15 residues. Germline-derived CDR1 and CDR2 are SGHDT and YYEEEE. The CDR3, as DNA: TGTGCCAGCAGCCCTAGACAGGGTGGGTCCCGTGGCTACACCTTC. The encoded protein is CASSPRQGGSRGYTF.

The chain has TRBV14 and TRBJ2-3, with 9 bases lining up with TRBD2. J gave up 0 bases and V 5 bases, and 9 bases lay outside the gene matches. The CDR3 loop spans 17 amino acids. Germline values: CDR1 SGHDN, CDR2 FVKESK. The CDR3 DNA follows: TGTGCCAGCAGCTCGTGGCTAGCGGGGTTTAGCACAGATACGCAGTATTTT. This codes for CASSSWLAGFSTDTQYF.

The chain joins TRBV12-5 to TRBJ2-3; 11 nucleotides align to TRBD1. The CDR3 spans 15 residues. Losses at the gene ends were 7 bases for V and 5 bases for J; bases not matched to a gene: 8. Germline CDR1 reads LGHNT; CDR2 reads FRNRAP. In DNA, the CDR3 is TGTGCTAGTGACCGGACAGGGGGCTCGGGAGATACGCAGTATTTT. This encodes CASDRTGGSGDTQYF.

Note on this clone: At one end the junction does not follow the germline gene, possibly because of a read error. This sequence joins TRBV2 and TRBJ2-7; 10 positions agree with TRBD2. Germline V gene data show CDR1 as SNHLY and CDR2 as FYNNEI. This CDR3 has 13 residues. The CDR3 region is CASSRDPGLALCF. CDR3 bases: TGTGCCAGCAGTCGGGACCCGGGACTAGCGCTTTGCTTC.

This clone was counted only a few times. J is TRBJ2-2 and V is TRBV5-1; 9 bases line up with TRBD1. V trimming: 2 bases; J trimming: 4 bases; junction bases outside the gene matches: 6. The CDR3 is made up of 16 amino acids. Germline values: CDR1 SGHRS, CDR2 YFSETQ. The CDR3, as DNA: TGCGCCAGCAGCTTCCTCGGGACAGGGACCACCGGGGAGCTGTTTTTT. It encodes CASSFLGTGTTGELFF. Looking up the rest from reference TRBV5-1 and TRBJ2-2 gives the full variable domain: KAGVTQTPRYLIKTRGQQVTLSCSPISGHRSVSWYQQTPGQGLQFLFEYFSETQRNKGNFPGRFSGRQFSNSRSEMNVSTLELGDSALYLCASSFLGTGTTGELFFGEGSRLTVL.

The table lists this clone with a count of one. The chain is built from TRBV18 and TRBJ2-2, with 14 bases fitting TRBD2. Germline-derived CDR1 and CDR2 are KGHSH and LQKENI. There are 16 residues in the CDR3. V was clipped by 0 bases and J by 6 bases; unmatched bases: 0. This CDR3 is CASSPPGLAGAGELFF. DNA for the CDR3: TGTGCCAGCTCACCACCGGGACTAGCGGGAGCCGGGGAGCTGTTTTTT.

This chain connects TRBV2 to TRBJ1-3; D remains unclear. The germline V gene encodes CDR1 SNHLY and CDR2 FYNNEI. CDR3 size: 14 residues. V lost 3 bases to trimming and J lost 0 bases, with 6 bases between them. The CDR3 loop is CASSDRISGNTIYF. The CDR3 DNA sequence: TGTGCCAGCAGTGACAGAATCTCTGGAAACACCATATATTTT.

The chain employs TRBV5-1 and TRBJ2-3; 8 bases are shared with TRBD2. The CDR3 extends over 14 amino acids. Trimming at V came to 7 bases and at J to 0 bases, leaving 4 bases not matched to a gene. Germline values: CDR1 SGHRS, CDR2 YFSETQ. CDR3 region: CASGSGTSTDTQYF. The CDR3 region has the DNA TGCGCCAGCGGTAGCGGGACTAGCACAGATACGCAGTATTTT.

The rearrangement links TRBV5-6 to TRBJ2-7, with 7 bases fitting TRBD1. This CDR3 has 13 residues. The germline V gene encodes CDR1 SGHDT and CDR2 YYEEEE. V shed 4 bases and J 7 bases; nucleotides not matched to a gene: 8. This chain's CDR3 is CASSPDRAREQYF. The CDR3 DNA reads as TGTGCCAGCAGCCCTGACAGGGCCAGGGAGCAGTACTTC.

A few counts support this clone. The genes are TRBV12-5 and TRBJ1-6; TRBD1 matches 7 bases. The germline CDR1 and CDR2 sequences are LGHNT and FRNRAP. The trim removed 6 bases at V and 10 bases at J, leaving 3 bases unmatched. The CDR3 totals 12 residues. The CDR3: CASGAQGSPLHF. The CDR3 coding sequence is TGTGCTAGTGGGGCACAGGGGTCACCCCTCCACTTT.

The CDR3 coding sequence is TGCGCCAGCAGCTTATCACCGGCCTTAGGGGCCCATGAGCAGTTCTTC. Its translation is CASSLSPALGAHEQFF. The chain carries TRBV5-1 and TRBJ2-1; TRBD1 is a possible D gene (5 bases). The CDR3 is 16 residues long. Trimming took 2 bases from V and 8 from J, leaving 20 bases between them. Germline loops: CDR1 SGHRS, CDR2 YFSETQ.